This T cell receptor (beta chain) originates from a study of T cell responses to AZD1222 COVID-19 vaccine. Study-level results: Nearly half of the spike-specific TCRs reportedly recognize variant regions that carry no mutations. Two AZD1222 doses significantly raised spike-specific TCR breadth and depth over controls. Clonal diversity was possibly underestimated, and white British individuals and females predominated among donors.

The repertoire was sequenced with immunoSEQ multiplex PCR; TCRdb's copy has only in-frame clones and lacks some. The sample lists approximately 220,000 clones, about 92% occurring once. Turning to this clone: Its specificity is unknown.

Germline V lookup: CDR1 SGHRS, CDR2 YFSETQ. The CDR3 loop spans 15 amino acids. V gave up 4 bases and J gave up 2 bases; unmatched junction bases: 8. The sequence was collected from an adult in good health. The rearrangement joins TRBV5-1 to TRBJ1-1; 7 nucleotides align to TRBD1. The sample was peripheral blood, taken on day 0 of MenACWY control vaccination. The CDR3 is CASSGRDSRNTEAFF. CDR3 DNA: TGCGCCAGCAGCGGCCGGGACAGCAGAAACACTGAAGCTTTCTTT.